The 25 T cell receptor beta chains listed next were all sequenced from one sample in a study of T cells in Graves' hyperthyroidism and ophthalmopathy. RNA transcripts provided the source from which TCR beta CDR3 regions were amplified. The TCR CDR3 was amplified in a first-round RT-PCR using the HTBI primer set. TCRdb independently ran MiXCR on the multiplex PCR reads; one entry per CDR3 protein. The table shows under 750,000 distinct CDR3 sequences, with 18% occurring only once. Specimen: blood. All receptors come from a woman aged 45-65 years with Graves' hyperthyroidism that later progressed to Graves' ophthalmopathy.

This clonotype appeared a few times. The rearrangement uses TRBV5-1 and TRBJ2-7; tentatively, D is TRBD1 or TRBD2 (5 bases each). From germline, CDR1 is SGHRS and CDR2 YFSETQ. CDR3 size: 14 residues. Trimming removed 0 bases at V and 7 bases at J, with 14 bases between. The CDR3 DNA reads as TGCGCCAGCAGCTTGGAAACGGGGCGAGGAGAGCAGTACTTC. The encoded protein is CASSLETGRGEQYF. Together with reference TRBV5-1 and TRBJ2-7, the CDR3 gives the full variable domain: KAGVTQTPRYLIKTRGQQVTLSCSPISGHRSVSWYQQTPGQGLQFLFEYFSETQRNKGNFPGRFSGRQFSNSRSEMNVSTLELGDSALYLCASSLETGRGEQYFGPGTRLTVT.

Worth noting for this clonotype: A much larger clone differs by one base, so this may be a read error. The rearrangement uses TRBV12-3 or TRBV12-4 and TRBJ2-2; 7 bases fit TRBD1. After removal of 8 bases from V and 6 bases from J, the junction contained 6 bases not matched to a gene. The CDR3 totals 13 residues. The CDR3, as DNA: TGTGCCAGCCAGATAACAGGGGCCGGGGAGCTGTTTTTT. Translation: CASQITGAGELFF.

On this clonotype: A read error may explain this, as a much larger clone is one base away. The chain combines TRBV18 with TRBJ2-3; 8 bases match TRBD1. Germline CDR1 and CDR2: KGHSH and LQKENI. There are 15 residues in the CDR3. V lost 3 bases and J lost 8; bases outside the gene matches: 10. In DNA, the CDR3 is TGTGCCAGCTCACCTGGGGCAGGGGGCTTGGTTACGCAGTATTTT. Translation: CASSPGAGGLVTQYF.

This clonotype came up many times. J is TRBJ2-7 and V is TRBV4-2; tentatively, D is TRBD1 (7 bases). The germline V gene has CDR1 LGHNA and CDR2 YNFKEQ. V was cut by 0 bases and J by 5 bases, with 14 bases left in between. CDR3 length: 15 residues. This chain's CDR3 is CASSQEAGGRHEQYF. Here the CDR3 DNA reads TGTGCCAGCAGCCAAGAGGCAGGGGGGAGGCACGAGCAGTACTTC.

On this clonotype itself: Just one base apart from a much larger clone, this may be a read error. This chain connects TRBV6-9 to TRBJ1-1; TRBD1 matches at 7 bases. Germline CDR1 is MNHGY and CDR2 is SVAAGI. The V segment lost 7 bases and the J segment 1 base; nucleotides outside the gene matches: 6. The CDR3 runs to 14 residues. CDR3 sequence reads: CASTPTGQNTEAFF. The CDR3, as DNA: TGTGCCAGCACCCCGACAGGGCAGAACACTGAAGCTTTCTTT.

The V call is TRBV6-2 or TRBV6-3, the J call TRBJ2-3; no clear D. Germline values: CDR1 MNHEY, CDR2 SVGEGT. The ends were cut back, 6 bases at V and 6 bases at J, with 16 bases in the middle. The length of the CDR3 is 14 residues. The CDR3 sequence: CASRVGNIFDTQYF. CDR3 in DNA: TGTGCCAGCAGGGTGGGGAATATTTTTGATACGCAGTATTTT.

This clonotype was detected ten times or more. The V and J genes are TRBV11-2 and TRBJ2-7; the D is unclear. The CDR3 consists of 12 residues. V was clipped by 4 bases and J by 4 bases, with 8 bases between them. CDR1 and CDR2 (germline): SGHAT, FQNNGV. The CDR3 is CASSYARYEQYF. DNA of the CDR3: TGTGCCAGCAGCTATGCCCGTTACGAGCAGTACTTC.

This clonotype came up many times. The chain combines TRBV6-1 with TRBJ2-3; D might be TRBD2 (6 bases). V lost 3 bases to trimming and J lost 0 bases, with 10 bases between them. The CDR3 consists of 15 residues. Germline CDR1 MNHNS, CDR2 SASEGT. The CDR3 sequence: CASSDWGLSTDTQYF. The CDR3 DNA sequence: TGTGCCAGCAGTGATTGGGGACTTAGCACAGATACGCAGTATTTT.

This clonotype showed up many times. As DNA, the CDR3 is TGTGCCAGCACCCCGCTGGCTAGCGGGGGGGTAGTTAACACAGATACGCAGTATTTT. It encodes CASTPLASGGVVNTDTQYF. This rearrangement joins TRBV2 to TRBJ2-3; 12 bases line up with TRBD2. CDR3 length: 19 amino acids. J lost 2 bases, V lost 7 bases, and 16 bases had no gene match. Germline V gene data show CDR1 as SNHLY and CDR2 as FYNNEI. The whole variable domain, remainder taken from reference TRBV2 and TRBJ2-3, is EPEVTQTPSHQVTQMGQEVILRCVPISNHLYFYWYRQILGQKVEFLVSFYNNEISEKSEIFDDQFSVERPDGSNFTLKIRSTKLEDSAMYFCASTPLASGGVVNTDTQYFGPGTRLTVL.

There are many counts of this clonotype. The CDR3 protein is CASRMIPGANYEQYF. The DNA for the CDR3 is TGCGCCAGCAGAATGATCCCAGGGGCAAATTACGAGCAGTACTTC. This chain uses TRBV5-1 with TRBJ2-7; D is possibly TRBD1 (6 bases). The CDR3 spans 15 residues. CDR1 SGHRS and CDR2 YFSETQ come from the germline V gene. The V end lost 5 bases, the J end lost 4 bases, and 19 bases lay between the germline ends. Variable domain in full (rest from reference TRBV5-1 and TRBJ2-7): KAGVTQTPRYLIKTRGQQVTLSCSPISGHRSVSWYQQTPGQGLQFLFEYFSETQRNKGNFPGRFSGRQFSNSRSEMNVSTLELGDSALYLCASRMIPGANYEQYFGPGTRLTVT.

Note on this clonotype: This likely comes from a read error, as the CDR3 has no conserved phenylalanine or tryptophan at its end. This CDR3 is CASSLGQLQETQYS. The CDR3 nucleotides read TGTGCCAGCAGCTTAGGACAACTGCAGGAGACCCAGTACTCC. The V and J genes are TRBV2 and TRBJ2-5, with TRBD1 as a possible D gene (5 bases). Trimming stripped 6 bases from V and 5 bases from J, with 16 bases between. Germline V gene lookup returns CDR1 SNHLY and CDR2 FYNNEI. The CDR3 spans 14 residues.

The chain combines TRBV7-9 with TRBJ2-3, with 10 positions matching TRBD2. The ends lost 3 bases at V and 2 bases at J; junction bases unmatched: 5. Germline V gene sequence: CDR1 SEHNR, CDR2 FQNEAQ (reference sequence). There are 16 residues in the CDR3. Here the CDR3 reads CASSFFTSGDTDTQYF. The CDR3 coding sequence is TGTGCCAGCAGCTTTTTCACTAGCGGGGACACAGATACGCAGTATTTT.

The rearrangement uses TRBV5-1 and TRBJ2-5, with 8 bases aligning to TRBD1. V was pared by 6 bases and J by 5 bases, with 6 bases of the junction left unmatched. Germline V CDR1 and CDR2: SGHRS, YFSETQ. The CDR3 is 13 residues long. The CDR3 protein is CASTGRGLETQYF. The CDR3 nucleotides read TGCGCCAGCACGGGCAGGGGGCTGGAGACCCAGTACTTC.

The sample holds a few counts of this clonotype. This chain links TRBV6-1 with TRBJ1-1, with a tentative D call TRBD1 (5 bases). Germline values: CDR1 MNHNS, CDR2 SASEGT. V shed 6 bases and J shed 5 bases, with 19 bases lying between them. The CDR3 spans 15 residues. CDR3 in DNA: TGTGCCAGCAGGGGGGTCTGGACGGTAAGGACTGAAGCTTTCTTT. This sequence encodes CASRGVWTVRTEAFF.

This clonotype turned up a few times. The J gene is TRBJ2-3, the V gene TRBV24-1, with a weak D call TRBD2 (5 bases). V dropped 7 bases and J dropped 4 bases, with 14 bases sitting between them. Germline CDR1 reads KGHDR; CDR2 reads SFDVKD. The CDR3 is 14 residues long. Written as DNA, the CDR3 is TGTGCCACCAGCGAGGGTGTCTGGGCAGATACGCAGTATTTT. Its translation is CATSEGVWADTQYF.

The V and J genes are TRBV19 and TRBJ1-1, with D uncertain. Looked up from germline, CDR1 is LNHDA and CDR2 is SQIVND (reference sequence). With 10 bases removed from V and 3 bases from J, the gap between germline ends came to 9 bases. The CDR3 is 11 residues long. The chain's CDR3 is CATSTYTEAFF. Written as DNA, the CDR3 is TGTGCCACCTCAACCTACACTGAAGCTTTCTTT.

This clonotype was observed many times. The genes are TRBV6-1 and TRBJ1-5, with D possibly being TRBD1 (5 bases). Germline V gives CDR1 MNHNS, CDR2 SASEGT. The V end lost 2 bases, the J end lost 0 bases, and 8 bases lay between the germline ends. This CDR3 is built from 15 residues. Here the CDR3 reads CASSELGDSNQPQHF. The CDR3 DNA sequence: TGTGCCAGCAGTGAACTGGGGGATAGCAATCAGCCCCAGCATTTT.

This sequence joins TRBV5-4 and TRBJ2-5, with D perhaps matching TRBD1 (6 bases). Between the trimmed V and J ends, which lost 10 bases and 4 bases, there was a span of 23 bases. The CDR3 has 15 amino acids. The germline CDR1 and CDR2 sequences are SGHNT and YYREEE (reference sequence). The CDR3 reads CASAGAPISTETQYF. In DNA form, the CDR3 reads TGTGCCTCCGCAGGGGCGCCGATATCTACAGAGACCCAGTACTTC.

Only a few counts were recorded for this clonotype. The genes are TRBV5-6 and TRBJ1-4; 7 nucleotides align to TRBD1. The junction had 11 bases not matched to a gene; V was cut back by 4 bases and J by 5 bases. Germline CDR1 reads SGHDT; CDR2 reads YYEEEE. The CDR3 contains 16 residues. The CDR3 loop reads CASSVLNRGLNEKLFF. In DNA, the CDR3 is TGTGCCAGCAGCGTGCTAAACAGGGGATTGAATGAAAAACTGTTTTTT.

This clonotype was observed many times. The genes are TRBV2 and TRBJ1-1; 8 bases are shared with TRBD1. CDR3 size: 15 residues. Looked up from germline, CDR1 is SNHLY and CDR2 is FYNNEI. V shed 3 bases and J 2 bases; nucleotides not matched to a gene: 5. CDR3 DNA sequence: TGTGCCAGCAGTGAGGAGGGACAGGCCAACACTGAAGCTTTCTTT. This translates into CASSEEGQANTEAFF.

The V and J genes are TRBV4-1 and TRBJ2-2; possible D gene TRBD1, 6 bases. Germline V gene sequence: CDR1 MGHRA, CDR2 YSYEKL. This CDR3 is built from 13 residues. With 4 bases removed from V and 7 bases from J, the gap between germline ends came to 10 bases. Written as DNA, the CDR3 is TGCGCCAGCAGCCCAAGAGGGGGCGGGGAGCTGTTTTTT. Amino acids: CASSPRGGGELFF.

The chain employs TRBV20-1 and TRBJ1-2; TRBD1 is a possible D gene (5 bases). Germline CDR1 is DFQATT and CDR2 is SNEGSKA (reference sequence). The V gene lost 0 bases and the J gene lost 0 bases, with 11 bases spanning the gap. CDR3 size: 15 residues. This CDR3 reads CSARDLEGPNYGYTF. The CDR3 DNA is TGCAGTGCTAGAGATTTAGAGGGGCCTAACTATGGCTACACCTTC.

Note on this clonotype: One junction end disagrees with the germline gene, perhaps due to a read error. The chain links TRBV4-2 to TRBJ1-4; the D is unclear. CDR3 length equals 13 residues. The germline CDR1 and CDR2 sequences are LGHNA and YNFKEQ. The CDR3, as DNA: TGTGCCAGCAGCCAAGAGTCTAAGGAAAAACTGTTTTTT. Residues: CASSQESKEKLFF.

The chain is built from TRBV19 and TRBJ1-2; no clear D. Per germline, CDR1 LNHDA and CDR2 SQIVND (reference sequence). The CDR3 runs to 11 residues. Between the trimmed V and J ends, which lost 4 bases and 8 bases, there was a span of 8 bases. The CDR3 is CASSNIGGYTF. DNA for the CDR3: TGTGCCAGTAGTAATATCGGGGGCTACACCTTC. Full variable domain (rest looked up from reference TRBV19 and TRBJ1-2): DGGITQSPKYLFRKEGQNVTLSCEQNLNHDAMYWYRQDPGQGLRLIYYSQIVNDFQKGDIAEGYSVSREKKESFPLTVTSAQKNPTAFYLCASSNIGGYTFGSGTRLTVV.

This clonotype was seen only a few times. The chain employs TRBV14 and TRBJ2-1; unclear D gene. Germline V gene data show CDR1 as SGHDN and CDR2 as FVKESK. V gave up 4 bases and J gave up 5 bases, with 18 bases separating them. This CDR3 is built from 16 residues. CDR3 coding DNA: TGTGCCAGCAGCCCCCTTAAGCTCAACCTCCACAATGAGCAGTTCTTC. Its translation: CASSPLKLNLHNEQFF.